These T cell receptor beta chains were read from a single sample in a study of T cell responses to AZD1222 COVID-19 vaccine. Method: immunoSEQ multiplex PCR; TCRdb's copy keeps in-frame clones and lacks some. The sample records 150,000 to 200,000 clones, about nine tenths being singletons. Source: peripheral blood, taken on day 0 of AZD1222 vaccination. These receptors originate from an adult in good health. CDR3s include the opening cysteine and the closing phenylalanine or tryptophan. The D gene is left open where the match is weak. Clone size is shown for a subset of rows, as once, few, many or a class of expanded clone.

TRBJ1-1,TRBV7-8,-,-,TGTGCCAGCAGCTTACTGGGGACGGGTGAAGCTTTCTTT,CASSLLGTGEAFF
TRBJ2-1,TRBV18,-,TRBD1,TGTGCCAGCTCCCGAGACCGGGACAGCCCCTACAATGAGCAGTTCTTC,CASSRDRDSPYNEQFF
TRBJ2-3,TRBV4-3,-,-,TGCGCCAGCAGTGGGAGGCCCGGCACAGATACGCAGTATTTT,CASSGRPGTDTQYF
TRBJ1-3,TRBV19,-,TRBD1,TGTGCCAGTACCCCAGGGGGTACTCCGGGAAACACCATATATTTT,CASTPGGTPGNTIYF
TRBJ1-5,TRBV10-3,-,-,TGTGCCATCAGTGAGTCGACTCTAAGAGATCAGCCCCAGCATTTT,CAISESTLRDQPQHF
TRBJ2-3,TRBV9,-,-,TGTGCCAGCAGCGCTCGGGGGCAATCAGATACGCAGTATTTT,CASSARGQSDTQYF
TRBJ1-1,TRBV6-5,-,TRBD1,TGTGCCAGCAGTCGGACAGGGACCAACACTGAAGCTTTCTTT,CASSRTGTNTEAFF
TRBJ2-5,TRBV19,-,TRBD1,TGTGCCAGCCGCCCAGGTCCGGGACAGCCCTTGGGGGAGACCCAGTACTTC,CASRPGPGQPLGETQYF
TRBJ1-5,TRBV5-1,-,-,TGCGCCAGCAGCTCGAACGAAAATCAGCCCCAGCATTTT,CASSSNENQPQHF
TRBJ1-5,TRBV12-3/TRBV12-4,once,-,TGTGCCAGCAGTTTAGGGGCCAATCAGCCCCAGCATTTT,CASSLGANQPQHF
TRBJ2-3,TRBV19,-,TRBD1,TGTGCCAGTAATACAGGGGAAAGCACAGATACGCAGTATTTT,CASNTGESTDTQYF
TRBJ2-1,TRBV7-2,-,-,TGTGCCAGCAGCTTATTGGCCGCTTGGAATGAGCAGTTCTTC,CASSLLAAWNEQFF
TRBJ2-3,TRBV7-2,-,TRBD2,TGTGCCAGCAGCTTAGGTTCTAGCGGGGGGGCCACAGATACGCAGTATTTT,CASSLGSSGGATDTQYF
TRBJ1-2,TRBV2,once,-,TGTGCCAGCAGTATCTTGGGCTACACCTTC,CASSILGYTF
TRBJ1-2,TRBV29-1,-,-,TGCAGCGTTTCCTCAGGGGACTATGGCTACACCTTC,CSVSSGDYGYTF
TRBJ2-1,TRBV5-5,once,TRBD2,TGTGCCAGCAGCTTGGCTAGCGGAAGCTCCTACAATGAGCAGTTCTTC,CASSLASGSSYNEQFF
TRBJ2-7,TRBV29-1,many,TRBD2,TGCAGCGCGACTAGCGCAAACTCCTACGAGCAGTACTTC,CSATSANSYEQYF
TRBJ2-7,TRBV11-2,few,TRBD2,TGTGCCAGCAGCCGGACTAGCGGGGCCCAAGGGGAGCAGTACTTC,CASSRTSGAQGEQYF
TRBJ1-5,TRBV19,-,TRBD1,TGTGCCAGTAGTATTGGGACAGGTCGGGGACAGCCCCAGCATTTT,CASSIGTGRGQPQHF
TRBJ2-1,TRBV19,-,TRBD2,TGTGCCAGTAGTAGCACCGGGACTAGCGGACTTGAGCAGTTCTTC,CASSSTGTSGLEQFF
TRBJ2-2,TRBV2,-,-,TGTGCCAGCATGGTAGGGACCGGGGAGCTGTTTTTT,CASMVGTGELFF
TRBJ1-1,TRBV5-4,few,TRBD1,TGTGCCAGCAGCTTGGGCACAGGGGTGTTGGTGAACACTGAAGCTTTCTTT,CASSLGTGVLVNTEAFF
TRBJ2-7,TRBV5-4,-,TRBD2,TGTGCCAGCAGTCACAAGACTAGCGGGGGCCACGAGCAGTACTTC,CASSHKTSGGHEQYF